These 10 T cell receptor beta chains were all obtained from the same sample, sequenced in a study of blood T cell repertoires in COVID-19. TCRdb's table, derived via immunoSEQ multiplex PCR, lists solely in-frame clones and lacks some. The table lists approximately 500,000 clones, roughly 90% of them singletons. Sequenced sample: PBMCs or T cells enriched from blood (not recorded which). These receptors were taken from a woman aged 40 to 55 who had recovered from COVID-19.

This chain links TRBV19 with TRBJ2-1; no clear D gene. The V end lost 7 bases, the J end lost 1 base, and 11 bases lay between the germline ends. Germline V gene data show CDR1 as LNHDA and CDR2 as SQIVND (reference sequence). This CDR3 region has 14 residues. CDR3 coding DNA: TGTGCCAGTAAGGAGAACTGGTCCTACAATGAGCAGTTCTTC. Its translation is CASKENWSYNEQFF.

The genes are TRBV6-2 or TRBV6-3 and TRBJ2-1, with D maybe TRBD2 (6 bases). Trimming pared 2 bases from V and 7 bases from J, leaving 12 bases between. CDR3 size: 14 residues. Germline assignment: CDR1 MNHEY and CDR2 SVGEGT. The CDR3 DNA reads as TGTGCCAGCAGTTACATCGGGACTCGAAATGAGCAGTTCTTC. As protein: CASSYIGTRNEQFF.

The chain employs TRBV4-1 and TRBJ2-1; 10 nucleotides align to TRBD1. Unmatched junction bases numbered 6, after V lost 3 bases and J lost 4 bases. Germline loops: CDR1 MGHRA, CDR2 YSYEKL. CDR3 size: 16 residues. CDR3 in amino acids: CASSQVGQGHYNEQFF. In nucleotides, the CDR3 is TGCGCCAGCAGCCAGGTGGGACAGGGGCATTACAATGAGCAGTTCTTC.

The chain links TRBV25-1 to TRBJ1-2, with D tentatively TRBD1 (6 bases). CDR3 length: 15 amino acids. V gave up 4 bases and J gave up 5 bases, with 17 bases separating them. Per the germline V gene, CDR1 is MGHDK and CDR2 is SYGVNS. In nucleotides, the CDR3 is TGTGCCAGCAGTGCCCGGACAGAAAAAATTTATGGCTACACCTTC. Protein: CASSARTEKIYGYTF.

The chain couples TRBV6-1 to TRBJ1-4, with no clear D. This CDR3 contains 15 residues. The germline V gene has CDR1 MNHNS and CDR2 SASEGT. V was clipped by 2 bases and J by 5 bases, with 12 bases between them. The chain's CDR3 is CASSEPFFGNEKLFF. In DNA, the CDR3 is TGTGCCAGCAGTGAACCTTTCTTCGGGAATGAAAAACTGTTTTTT.

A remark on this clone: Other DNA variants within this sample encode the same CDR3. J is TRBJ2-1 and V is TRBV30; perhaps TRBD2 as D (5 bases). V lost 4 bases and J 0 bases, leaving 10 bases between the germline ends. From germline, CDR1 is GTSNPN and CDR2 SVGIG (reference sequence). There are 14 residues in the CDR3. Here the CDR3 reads CAWTGISSYNEQFF. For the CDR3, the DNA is TGTGCCTGGACCGGGATAAGCTCCTACAATGAGCAGTTCTTC. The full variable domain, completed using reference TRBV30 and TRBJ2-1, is SQTIHQWPATLVQPVGSPLSLECTVEGTSNPNLYWYRQAAGRGLQLLFYSVGIGQISSEVPQNLSASRPQDRQFILSSKKLLLSDSGFYLCAWTGISSYNEQFFGPGTRLTVL.

CDR3 protein: CATSPGQGNNQPQHF. The CDR3 region has the DNA TGTGCCACCAGCCCCGGACAGGGCAACAATCAGCCCCAGCATTTT. The chain carries TRBV24-1 and TRBJ1-5; 8 bases are shared with TRBD1. Germline CDR1 KGHDR, CDR2 SFDVKD. V lost 7 bases to trimming and J lost 3 bases; unmatched junction nucleotides: 7. The CDR3 consists of 15 residues.

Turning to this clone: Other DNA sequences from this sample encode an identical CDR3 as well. The CDR3 loop is CASSPGTGGYEQYF. The DNA of the CDR3 is TGTGCCAGCAGCCCTGGGACAGGGGGCTACGAGCAGTACTTC. V and J are TRBV27 and TRBJ2-7, with 11 bases aligning to TRBD1. V was clipped by 6 bases and J by 3 bases; unmatched bases: 4. The CDR3 covers 14 residues. CDR1 is MNHEY and CDR2 is SMNVEV in the germline V gene (reference sequence).

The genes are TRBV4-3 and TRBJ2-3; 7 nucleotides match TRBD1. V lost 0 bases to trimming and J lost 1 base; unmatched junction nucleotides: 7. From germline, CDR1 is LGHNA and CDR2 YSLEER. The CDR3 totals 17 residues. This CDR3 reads CASSQEAAGGGTDTQYF. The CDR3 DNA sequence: TGCGCCAGCAGCCAAGAAGCGGCAGGGGGAGGCACAGATACGCAGTATTTT.

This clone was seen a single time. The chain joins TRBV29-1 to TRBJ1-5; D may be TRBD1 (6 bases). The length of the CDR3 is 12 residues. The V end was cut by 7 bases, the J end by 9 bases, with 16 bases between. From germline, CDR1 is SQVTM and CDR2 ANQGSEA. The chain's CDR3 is CSALTGPGPQHF. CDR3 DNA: TGCAGCGCCTTGACAGGCCCCGGGCCCCAGCATTTT.